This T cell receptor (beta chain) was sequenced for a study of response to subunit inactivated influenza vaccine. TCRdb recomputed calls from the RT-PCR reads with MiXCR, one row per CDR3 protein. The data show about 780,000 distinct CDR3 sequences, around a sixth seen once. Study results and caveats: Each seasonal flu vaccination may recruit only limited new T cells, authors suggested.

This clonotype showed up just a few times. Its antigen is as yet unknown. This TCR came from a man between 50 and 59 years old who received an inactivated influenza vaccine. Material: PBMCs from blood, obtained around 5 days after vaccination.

DNA of the CDR3: TGTGCCAGCAGTTCCTGGACACGAGGCGCTGAGCAGTTCTTC. Protein: CASSSWTRGAEQFF. The J gene is TRBJ2-1, the V gene TRBV27; maybe TRBD1 (5 bases). The germline V gene encodes CDR1 MNHEY and CDR2 SMNVEV (reference sequence). V shed 4 bases and J shed 9 bases, with 16 bases lying between them. This CDR3 is 14 amino acids long.